These T cell receptor beta chains were read from a single sample in a study of T cells expressing NK-cell markers. TCRdb reprocessed the 5' RACE reads and keeps a single row for each CDR3 protein, giving no DNA. The specimen's table records 250,000 or so distinct CDR3 sequences. Sequenced: blood T cells: a sorted CD56 or NKG2C T cell subset, CD4+ or CD8+ T cells, or bulk PBMC T cells (not recorded which). The receptors stem from a woman between 18 and 70 years old in good health. Both conserved end residues are part of each CDR3.

J gene,V gene,CDR3 protein
TRBJ2-7,TRBV7-2,CASSLKGAGEQYF
TRBJ2-7,TRBV6-1,CASSRVWTQAYEQYF
TRBJ2-3,TRBV7-3,CASSSLAATDTQYF
TRBJ2-7,TRBV5-4,CASSRDRKSSYEQYF
TRBJ2-3,TRBV5-1,CASSPHTGTSGGTSTATQYF
TRBJ2-5,TRBV5-1,CASSLSFGVFSGETQYF
TRBJ1-1,TRBV5-1,CASSSGTEGTEAFF
TRBJ2-1,TRBV4-3,CASSQVQAGGHNEQFF
TRBJ1-1,TRBV5-5,CASTFLGQMNTEAFF
TRBJ2-2,TRBV19,CASSIDLFFTGELFF
TRBJ2-5,TRBV18,CASSSARTGQETQYF
TRBJ2-4,TRBV27,CASSRGTAKNIQYF
TRBJ2-1,TRBV6-1,CARRLAGGDNEQFF
TRBJ2-5,TRBV4-2,CASSQEGAGRETQYF
TRBJ2-7,TRBV5-1,CASSLGTSGPPSYEQYF
TRBJ1-4,TRBV6-1,CASRKGGTPEKLFF
TRBJ1-2,TRBV6-6,CASSSGRGGGYTF